These 27 T cell receptor beta chains originate from one sample sequenced in a study of blood T cell repertoires in COVID-19 (dated by TCRdb to between 2020 and 2021). The library was made by the immunoSEQ multiplex PCR assay. Sourced from immuneACCESS, this table was stored by TCRdb with only in-frame sequences that have V and J called. A share of the clones is absent; for the studies checked, an unresolved V gene accounts for under half, and the remainder has no known explanation. In this sample the table shows about 290,000 clones, nearly 90% of which occur a single time. The ten largest make up approximately 10% of the sample. What was sequenced was peripheral blood. The receptors here all came from a woman in her thirties with COVID-19, enrolled during active disease.

The chain's CDR3 is CASSTEANSPLHF. The CDR3 coding sequence is TGTGCCAGCAGCACTGAGGCTAATTCACCCCTCCACTTT. The chain couples TRBV7-9 to TRBJ1-6; D unresolved. Germline-derived CDR1 and CDR2 are SEHNR and FQNEAQ (reference sequence). Trimming pared 5 bases from V and 6 bases from J, leaving 8 bases between. This CDR3 has 13 residues. The whole variable domain, filled in from reference TRBV7-9 and TRBJ1-6, reads DTGVSQNPRHKITKRGQNVTFRCDPISEHNRLYWYRQTLGQGPEFLTYFQNEAQLEKSRLLSDRFSAERPKGSFSTLEIQRTEQGDSAMYLCASSTEANSPLHFGNGTRLTVT.

V is TRBV21-1 and J is TRBJ2-7; the table assigns TRBD1, which was not confirmed against the DNA. TRBV21-1 represents a pseudogene. CDR3 length: 14 amino acids. CDR3 protein: CASSKNRGVGEQYF. Written as DNA, the CDR3 is TGTGCCAGCAGCAAGAACAGGGGAGTAGGCGAGCAGTACTTC.

The J gene is TRBJ1-5, the V gene TRBV5-8, with D perhaps TRBD1 (6 bases). There are 15 residues in the CDR3. Trimming removed 4 bases at V and 2 bases at J, with 13 bases between. The germline gives CDR1 SGHTS, CDR2 YDEGEE. The CDR3 nucleotides are TGTGCCAGCAGCGGACAGATTCTAGGCAATCAGCCCCAGCATTTT. Its protein is CASSGQILGNQPQHF.

The V call is TRBV28, the J call TRBJ2-7, with 11 nucleotides matching TRBD2. With V trimmed by 3 bases and J by 2 bases, 3 bases remained unmatched. CDR1 MDHEN and CDR2 SYDVKM come from the germline V gene. The CDR3 runs to 15 residues. Here the CDR3 reads CASSFLLAGAYEQYF. CDR3 DNA sequence: TGTGCCAGCAGTTTTTTACTAGCGGGGGCCTACGAGCAGTACTTC.

The chain is built from TRBV7-9 and TRBJ1-2; D gene unclear. The CDR3 is made up of 15 amino acids. Deletions cut 5 bases from V and 2 bases from J, with 15 bases between. CDR1 and CDR2 (germline): SEHNR, FQNEAQ (reference sequence). The CDR3 region is CASSHGRVLNYGYTF. CDR3 DNA sequence: TGTGCCAGCAGCCATGGCCGGGTTTTAAACTATGGCTACACCTTC.

The chain employs TRBV19 and TRBJ2-1; TRBD2 might be the D (7 bases). Trimming shortened V by 7 bases and J by 8 bases, and 12 bases separated the two germline ends. The CDR3 has 12 amino acids. Germline values: CDR1 LNHDA, CDR2 SQIVND (reference sequence). This chain's CDR3 is CASTKGGYEQFF. For the CDR3, the DNA is TGTGCCAGTACAAAGGGGGGGTATGAGCAGTTCTTC. The full variable domain, completed using reference TRBV19 and TRBJ2-1, is DGGITQSPKYLFRKEGQNVTLSCEQNLNHDAMYWYRQDPGQGLRLIYYSQIVNDFQKGDIAEGYSVSREKKESFPLTVTSAQKNPTAFYLCASTKGGYEQFFGPGTRLTVL.

The J gene is TRBJ2-7, the V gene TRBV6-6, with 14 bases identical to TRBD2. The V segment lost 5 bases and the J segment 5 bases; nucleotides outside the gene matches: 11. The CDR3 spans 17 residues. CDR1 MNHNY and CDR2 SVGAGI come from the germline V gene (reference sequence). The CDR3 here is CASSPNAPGLAGDEQYF. CDR3 sequence (DNA): TGTGCCAGCAGTCCCAACGCGCCGGGACTAGCGGGGGACGAGCAGTACTTC.

A word on this clone: In the same sample, other DNA sequences code for this CDR3. This sequence joins TRBV5-1 and TRBJ1-1, with D perhaps TRBD1 (6 bases). Germline loops: CDR1 SGHRS, CDR2 YFSETQ. Trimming shortened V by 0 bases and J by 5 bases, and 11 bases separated the two germline ends. The CDR3 has 14 amino acids. This CDR3 is CASSLDRVVTEAFF. The CDR3 DNA is TGCGCCAGCAGCTTGGACAGGGTAGTAACTGAAGCTTTCTTT.

The table lists this clone with a count of one. The gene calls are TRBV10-1 and TRBJ2-3; D is perhaps TRBD2 (5 bases). CDR3 size: 14 residues. The V end was cut by 3 bases, the J end by 2 bases, with 9 bases between. CDR1 and CDR2 from the germline V gene are WNHNN and SYGVQD (reference sequence). The CDR3 reads CASSDEGATDTQYF. Written as DNA, the CDR3 is TGCGCCAGCAGTGATGAGGGTGCCACAGATACGCAGTATTTT.

The chain uses TRBV7-9 and TRBJ1-2; TRBD1 matches 8 bases. Germline V CDR1 and CDR2: SEHNR, FQNEAQ (reference sequence). V lost 5 bases and J lost 7; bases outside the gene matches: 12. The CDR3 has 15 residues. The CDR3 reads CASSPSRDRRGGYTF. The DNA for the CDR3 is TGTGCCAGCAGCCCGAGCCGGGACAGGAGGGGTGGCTACACCTTC.

The chain links TRBV18 to TRBJ2-3, with TRBD2 as a possible D gene (5 bases). CDR1 is KGHSH and CDR2 is LQKENI in the germline V gene. The CDR3 covers 13 residues. The V end was cut by 4 bases, the J end by 6 bases, with 11 bases between. CDR3 in DNA: TGTGCCAGCTCACGAGGGCCCGGGGATACGCAGTATTTT. This sequence encodes CASSRGPGDTQYF.

The chain recombines TRBV2 with TRBJ1-3; D remains unclear. This CDR3 spans 15 amino acids. CDR1 is SNHLY and CDR2 is FYNNEI in the germline V gene. V was shortened by 6 bases and J by 0 bases, with 12 bases between the two germline ends. DNA of the CDR3: TGTGCCAGCAGGTCCAGGCTCGACTCTGGAAACACCATATATTTT. It codes for CASRSRLDSGNTIYF.

This clone was detected once. The rearrangement joins TRBV5-1 to TRBJ2-5; 13 bases agree with TRBD2. In germline, CDR1 is SGHRS, CDR2 YFSETQ. The CDR3 is 18 amino acids. Trimming cost V 1 base and J 0 bases; bases outside gene matches: 6. DNA of the CDR3: TGCGCCAGCAGCTTGCGTACTAGCGGGGGGGGATACCAAGAGACCCAGTACTTC. Translated: CASSLRTSGGGYQETQYF.

The chain employs TRBV4-1 and TRBJ2-1; TRBD1 agrees at 8 bases. Per germline, CDR1 MGHRA and CDR2 YSYEKL. The V and J ends lost 2 bases and 6 bases, in that order; junction bases with no gene match: 0. The CDR3 totals 13 residues. CDR3 DNA: TGCGCCAGCAGCCAACAGGGGGCCAATGAGCAGTTCTTC. Translation gives CASSQQGANEQFF.

The V and J genes are TRBV19 and TRBJ1-2, with D hard to call. The V end was cut by 3 bases, the J end by 8 bases, with 16 bases between. Germline CDR1 is LNHDA and CDR2 is SQIVND (reference sequence). There are 14 residues in the CDR3. The CDR3 DNA reads as TGTGCCAGTAGTATGGCACCGGGAGTACTCGGCTACACCTTC. Its translation: CASSMAPGVLGYTF.

The chain carries TRBV9 and TRBJ2-5; TRBD2 matches 8 bases. Germline values: CDR1 SGDLS, CDR2 YYNGEE. The ends lost 3 bases at V and 2 bases at J; junction bases unmatched: 3. The CDR3 covers 14 residues. The CDR3 is CASSGTSRQETQYF. CDR3 in DNA: TGTGCCAGCAGCGGGACTAGCCGACAAGAGACCCAGTACTTC.

The V gene is TRBV21-1, the J gene TRBJ2-7; the table names TRBD1, a call not compared with the DNA. TRBV21-1 is reported as a pseudogene. CDR3 length: 13 residues. The CDR3 loop reads CASSQTSAYEQYF. CDR3 nucleotide sequence: TGTGCCAGCAGCCAAACGTCAGCCTACGAGCAGTACTTC.

This clone was seen once. CDR3 residues: CASSPGSLETQYF. DNA of the CDR3: TGTGCCAGCAGTCCGGGGTCCCTTGAGACCCAGTACTTC. V gene TRBV28 combines with J gene TRBJ2-5; D perhaps matches TRBD2 (5 bases). Trimming left V 5 bases short and J 5 bases short, with 12 bases between. Germline CDR1 and CDR2: MDHEN and SYDVKM. This CDR3 is 13 amino acids long. The full variable domain, in which reference TRBV28 and TRBJ2-5 provide the parts outside the CDR3, is DVKVTQSSRYLVKRTGEKVFLECVQDMDHENMFWYRQDPGLGLRLIYFSYDVKMKEKGDIPEGYSVSREKKERFSLILESASTNQTSMYLCASSPGSLETQYFGPGTRLLVL.

The chain recombines TRBV6-1 with TRBJ2-5; a weak D match, TRBD2 (5 bases). This CDR3 contains 16 residues. Germline V gene data show CDR1 as MNHNS and CDR2 as SASEGT. V was clipped by 3 bases and J by 7 bases, with 21 bases between them. The CDR3 DNA reads as TGTGCCAGCAGTGAGTTCGTCGGGCACATTGAGGGGACCCAGTACTTC. Amino acid sequence: CASSEFVGHIEGTQYF.

The J gene is TRBJ1-1, the V gene TRBV7-9; D gene uncertain. The V and J ends lost 1 base and 8 bases respectively, with 8 bases between them. The V gene's germline CDR1 is SEHNR and CDR2 FQNEAQ (reference sequence). This CDR3 spans 12 amino acids. CDR3 bases: TGTGCCAGCAGCTTAGTCGGCGGGGAAGCTTTCTTT. This gives the protein CASSLVGGEAFF.

The V and J genes are TRBV11-2 and TRBJ2-3; 9 bases match TRBD1. Looked up from germline, CDR1 is SGHAT and CDR2 is FQNNGV. The CDR3 sequence is 15 residues long. J lost 1 base, V lost 4 bases, and 3 bases had no gene match. The CDR3 sequence is CASSSRTGGTDTQYF. CDR3 in DNA: TGTGCCAGCAGCTCTCGGACAGGGGGCACAGATACGCAGTATTTT.

The chain is built from TRBV21-1 and TRBJ1-5. TRBV21-1 is shown as a pseudogene. The CDR3 covers 15 residues. This CDR3 is CASSKEGGVRQPQHF. The CDR3 coding sequence is TGTGCCAGCAGCAAAGAGGGAGGAGTGAGGCAGCCCCAGCATTTT.

DNA for the CDR3: TGTGCCAGCTCACCGGTGGCAGGGCCCAGCTCTGGAAACACCATATATTTT. It codes for CASSPVAGPSSGNTIYF. The chain joins TRBV18 to TRBJ1-3; D perhaps matches TRBD1 (5 bases). Trimming removed 3 bases at V and 0 bases at J, with 15 bases between. Germline CDR1 KGHSH, CDR2 LQKENI. The CDR3 extends over 17 amino acids.

The chain's CDR3 is CASSESPSGNGYTF. The CDR3 bases are TGCGCCAGCAGTGAGTCCCCGTCCGGGAATGGCTACACCTTC. V gene TRBV10-1 combines with J gene TRBJ1-2; D gene uncertain. Germline CDR1 WNHNN, CDR2 SYGVQD (reference sequence). V lost 0 bases and J 6 bases, leaving 11 bases between the germline ends. The CDR3 loop spans 14 amino acids.

The chain combines TRBV13 with TRBJ2-4, with 8 bases aligning to TRBD1. The CDR3 contains 16 residues. The junction had 5 bases not matched to a gene; V was cut back by 3 bases and J by 1 base. Germline V CDR1 and CDR2: PRHDT, FYEKMQ (reference sequence). This CDR3 reads CASSFTGGRAKNIQYF. For the CDR3, the DNA is TGTGCCAGCAGCTTTACAGGGGGGAGGGCCAAAAACATTCAGTACTTC.

The chain has TRBV5-4 and TRBJ2-5; 7 bases agree with TRBD2. Germline CDR1 SGHNT, CDR2 YYREEE (reference sequence). The J segment lost 1 base and the V segment lost 3 bases, leaving 3 bases of the junction unmatched. The CDR3 consists of 14 residues. CDR3 nucleotide sequence: TGTGCCAGCAGCTCTAGCGGAACCCAAGAGACCCAGTACTTC. Protein sequence: CASSSSGTQETQYF.

As concerns this clone: Other DNA sequences of this sample code for an identical CDR3. V is TRBV4-1 and J is TRBJ1-1; D is possibly TRBD1 (6 bases). V was pared by 1 base and J by 1 base, with 10 bases between. The CDR3 has 15 residues. Germline loops: CDR1 MGHRA, CDR2 YSYEKL. The CDR3 spells CASSQGGQANTEAFF. DNA of the CDR3: TGCGCCAGCAGCCAAGGGGGGCAGGCGAACACTGAAGCTTTCTTT.